This TCR beta chain was profiled in a study of OX40 agonist ivuxolimab in advanced cancers. Produced via immunoSEQ multiplex PCR; TCRdb's table is partial and in-frame only. The sample lists more than 65,000 clones; just under 85% were seen once. The receptor was derived from an adult with an advanced solid tumor such as melanoma, head and neck, liver or kidney cancer. The sequencing here drew on CD4+ or CD8+ T cells sorted from blood, taken in a trial of the OX40 agonist ivuxolimab.

CDR3 region: CASGTGPTNEKLFF. CDR3 nucleotides: TGTGCCAGCGGGACAGGGCCGACTAATGAAAAACTGTTTTTT. The chain joins TRBV28 to TRBJ1-4; 9 bases fit TRBD1. Losses at the gene ends were 8 bases for V and 2 bases for J; bases not matched to a gene: 3. This CDR3 is 14 amino acids long. Germline CDR1 MDHEN, CDR2 SYDVKM.